This TCR beta chain was sequenced in a study of OX40 agonist ivuxolimab in advanced cancers. For the study at large: An anti-OX40 (CD134) antibody with agonistic activity, ivuxolimab, was administered to patients. The group had a mean age of about 65 years, ranged from about 20 to 90, and was 82.7% male.

Assay used: immunoSEQ multiplex PCR; TCRdb lists only in-frame clones, some missing. The top ten hold roughly 11% of the sample, which has under 100,000 clones, around 93% seen once. Germline CDR1 reads SGDLS; CDR2 reads YYNGEE. V was pared by 3 bases and J by 4 bases, with 8 bases between. CDR3 length equals 14 residues. As concerns this clone: The antigen is not known.

Study results and limitations: At 0.1 to 3.0 mg/kg, clonal expansion of CD4+ and CD8+ blood T cells had occurred by week 6. Some nonresponders also had low normalized T-cell clonal expansion.

The chain is built from TRBV9 and TRBJ2-6; D unclear. The sample consisted of CD4+ or CD8+ T cells sorted from blood, taken in a trial of the OX40 agonist ivuxolimab. The TCR sequence derives from an adult with an advanced solid tumor such as melanoma, head and neck, liver or kidney cancer. The CDR3 loop reads CASSESGGANVLTF. For the CDR3, the DNA is TGTGCCAGCAGCGAGTCTGGAGGGGCCAACGTCCTGACTTTC. The full variable domain, in which reference TRBV9 and TRBJ2-6 provide the parts outside the CDR3, is DSGVTQTPKHLITATGQRVTLRCSPRSGDLSVYWYQQSLDQGLQFLIQYYNGEERAKGNILERFSAQQFPDLHSELNLSSLELGDSALYFCASSESGGANVLTFGAGSRLTVL.